The source of this T cell receptor beta chain is a study of identical twins. V lost 8 bases and J 8 bases, leaving 10 bases between the germline ends. CDR1 MNHNS and CDR2 SASEGT come from the germline V gene. The CDR3 totals 11 residues. cDNA molecules carried unique molecular identifiers, and template switching added a universal primer site. TCRdb re-derived calls from the 5' RACE reads in MiXCR, one entry per CDR3 protein. The sample lists about 340,000 distinct CDR3 sequences, around an eighth occurring once. This clonotype occurred a few times. These data also featured in a second study, about yellow fever vaccine responses in identical twins.

The source is a woman aged 18-29 years in good health. The sample was CD8+ T cells sorted from blood. The J gene is TRBJ2-1, the V gene TRBV6-1; no firm D call. The CDR3 DNA follows: TGTGCCAGCCCTACCTGGTATGAGCAGTTCTTC. Its translation is CASPTWYEQFF.